These T cell receptor beta chains were read from a single sample in a study of cytomegalovirus exposure and HLA in healthy donors. Libraries were prepared by immunoSEQ multiplex PCR; TCRdb keeps only in-frame clonotypes and omits some of them. This sample has 49,000 or so clones; around 81% occur once, and the top ten carry around 2.5%. The sequencing sample was made of PBMCs. All receptors derive from a boy aged 10-17 years in good health and CMV-seropositive. Each CDR3 is given with its conserved first and last residue. D genes are given only for firm matches. Size is stated for part of the rows, as once, few or many counts, or as a class when the clone is expanded.

TRBV6-6	TRBJ2-2	.	.	TGTGCCAGCAGTTACTCGAGGCCGGGGGCCGGGGAGCTGTTTTTT	CASSYSRPGAGELFF
TRBV6-5	TRBJ1-2	.	TRBD1	TGTGCCAGCAGCAACTCAGGGGGCTACGGCTACACCTTC	CASSNSGGYGYTF
TRBV5-6	TRBJ2-7	.	.	TGTGCCTCCGAAGGAGGCCACTCCTACGAGCAGTACTTC	CASEGGHSYEQYF
TRBV11-2	TRBJ2-3	.	TRBD2	TGTGCCAGCAGCTTAGGCGGGGGTGCGACAGATACGCAGTATTTT	CASSLGGGATDTQYF
TRBV19	TRBJ2-7	.	.	TGTGCCAGTAGTATAGGCCCCGTTCTGCGCTACGAGCAGTACTTC	CASSIGPVLRYEQYF
TRBV27	TRBJ2-1	.	.	TGTGCCAGCAGTTTATCGTCCGGGGTGGGAGGTGAGCAGTTCTTC	CASSLSSGVGGEQFF
TRBV5-1	TRBJ2-3	.	.	TGCGCCAGCAGCATCAGGGTGATTACAGATACGCAGTATTTT	CASSIRVITDTQYF
TRBV5-4	TRBJ2-1	.	TRBD2	TGTGCCAGCGCTGAGGGACTAGGTGATAACAATGAGCAGTTCTTC	CASAEGLGDNNEQFF
TRBV10-2	TRBJ2-7	.	TRBD2	TGCGCCATCGGGGGGGGGTACGAGCAGTACTTC	CAIGGGYEQYF
TRBV11-3	TRBJ2-1	.	TRBD2	TGTGCCAGCAGCTTTTCGGGGGGGCCTATCGATGAGCAGTTCTTC	CASSFSGGPIDEQFF
TRBV7-6	TRBJ1-6	once	.	TGTGCCAGCAGCTTTTGGGCAAATTCACCCCTCCACTTT	CASSFWANSPLHF
TRBV7-9	TRBJ2-7	.	.	TGTTCCAGCAGCCCCGGGACATCCCCTCGCGAGCAGTACTTC	CSSSPGTSPREQYF
TRBV2	TRBJ1-4	.	.	TGTGCCAGCAGACCGGGACTCCAAGGAGAAAAACTGTTTTTT	CASRPGLQGEKLFF
TRBV19	TRBJ1-2	.	.	TGTGCCAGTAGTATCCGTAACTATGGCTACACCTTC	CASSIRNYGYTF
TRBV4-1	TRBJ2-3	.	.	TGCGCCAGCAGCCAAGTTGAGGCCCACACAGATACGCAGTATTTT	CASSQVEAHTDTQYF
TRBV19	TRBJ2-7	few	.	TGTGCCAGTGGAGGACAGTTCTCCGGGGAGCAGTACTTC	CASGGQFSGEQYF
TRBV7-9	TRBJ1-2	.	.	TGTGCCAGCAGCTTATTTTCCGGAGATGGTGGCTACACCTTC	CASSLFSGDGGYTF
TRBV6-5	TRBJ2-7	.	.	TGTGCCAGCAGACCCGGGTTAGGGACATCCGAGCAGTACTTC	CASRPGLGTSEQYF
TRBV27	TRBJ2-7	.	.	TGTGCCAGCAAAAAGGGGTGGGCCGTATCGTCAGACGAGCAGTACTTC	CASKKGWAVSSDEQYF
TRBV10-2	TRBJ2-3	.	TRBD2	TGCGCCAGCAGTACGGGGGGGCCTACAGATACGCAGTATTTT	CASSTGGPTDTQYF
TRBV27	TRBJ1-4	.	.	TGTGCCAGCCGCTCGGGAGGCCATGAAAAACTGTTTTTT	CASRSGGHEKLFF
TRBV2	TRBJ2-3	.	.	TGTGCCAGCAGACGAAATACAGGGACGGCGCAGTATTTT	CASRRNTGTAQYF
TRBV5-5	TRBJ1-5	.	.	TGTGCCAGCAGCACAACCCCGACATTTCAGCCCCAGCATTTT	CASSTTPTFQPQHF
TRBV27	TRBJ2-3	.	.	TGTGCCAGCAGGGGACATGTCACAGATACGCAGTATTTT	CASRGHVTDTQYF
TRBV6-1	TRBJ2-7	.	.	TGTGCCAGCATTCCGACTACAGGGGGGGCCTACGAGCAGTACTTC	CASIPTTGGAYEQYF
TRBV5-1	TRBJ2-1	.	TRBD1	TGCGCCAGCAGTTACCGACAGGGCGAAAGGGATGAGCAGTTCTTC	CASSYRQGERDEQFF
TRBV27	TRBJ1-6	.	.	TGTGCCAGCAGTTCATTCGGGGACTATAATTCACCCCTCCACTTT	CASSSFGDYNSPLHF
TRBV5-1	TRBJ2-1	.	TRBD2	TGCGCCAGCAGGGCTAGCGGGGGGCCCGCGAATGAGCAGTTCTTC	CASRASGGPANEQFF
TRBV5-1	TRBJ2-7	once	TRBD2	TGCGCCAGCGGCCCGGGGAGCGGGGGGGCAAACGAGCAGTACTTC	CASGPGSGGANEQYF
TRBV6-5	TRBJ2-4	.	.	TGTGCCAGCAGTAGGACAACCCGAAACATTCAGTACTTC	CASSRTTRNIQYF
TRBV4-2	TRBJ2-7	few	TRBD2	TGTGCCAGCAGCCGAAGGGCGGGGGACTCCTACGAGCAGTACTTC	CASSRRAGDSYEQYF
TRBV9	TRBJ1-4	few	.	TGTGCCAGCAGCGTAGGGCCAAGGGGAACTAATGAAAAACTGTTTTTT	CASSVGPRGTNEKLFF
TRBV7-2	TRBJ1-2	once	.	TGTGCCAGCAGCTTTCTCGATCTCCGCGGGGGTGGCTACACCTTC	CASSFLDLRGGGYTF
TRBV25-1	TRBJ1-6	.	.	TGTGCCAGCAGGGGGGGAGGGAATTCACCCCTCCACTTT	CASRGGGNSPLHF
TRBV6-1	TRBJ1-5	.	.	TGTGCCAGCAGTTCAGGGCTTCGAGGTGGCCAGCATTTT	CASSSGLRGGQHF
TRBV5-6	TRBJ1-2	.	.	TGTGCCAGCAGTCAAACAGGGTCTAACTATGGCTACACCTTC	CASSQTGSNYGYTF
TRBV27	TRBJ2-7	.	.	TGTGCCAGCAGTTTAAGACAGCACTACGAGCAGTACTTC	CASSLRQHYEQYF
TRBV5-4	TRBJ2-1	.	TRBD2	TGTGCCAGCAGCCAACGACTAGCGGGGGGCCTCTACAATGAGCAGTTCTTC	CASSQRLAGGLYNEQFF
TRBV6-1	TRBJ1-2	.	.	TGTGCCAGCAGTGAATCCTTGTGGCTCCAATTTGGCTACACCTTC	CASSESLWLQFGYTF
TRBV5-1	TRBJ2-1	.	TRBD1	TGCGCCAGCAGCCCTACAGGGGACAATGAGCAGTTCTTC	CASSPTGDNEQFF
TRBV29-1	TRBJ2-7	once	TRBD1	TGCAGCGTAAGGACAGGGGGCAATTACGAGCAGTACTTC	CSVRTGGNYEQYF
TRBV6-5	TRBJ1-5	.	.	TGTGCCAGCAGTAACAGGGAAGGACAGCCCCAGCATTTT	CASSNREGQPQHF
TRBV4-1	TRBJ2-5	.	TRBD2	TGCGCCAGCAGCCTTGGACTAGCGGGGGAGGCTGTGTACTTC	CASSLGLAGEAVYF
TRBV18	TRBJ2-2	.	.	TGTGCCAGCTCACGCCGCGACAATCCGGCCGGGGAGCTGTTTTTT	CASSRRDNPAGELFF
TRBV19	TRBJ2-5	.	.	TGTGCCAGTAGTGTCTCGACTGACCAAGAGACCCAGTACTTC	CASSVSTDQETQYF
TRBV4-1	TRBJ2-7	.	TRBD1	TGCGCCAGCAGCCCCGAGGACAGGGAGGAGCAGTACTTC	CASSPEDREEQYF
TRBV7-9	TRBJ1-1	.	TRBD1	TGTGCCAGCAGACTGGGACAGGGGAACACTGAAGCTTTCTTT	CASRLGQGNTEAFF
TRBV19	TRBJ2-2	.	.	TGTGCCAGTAGTATAGACTTCGGTTCGAAGACCGGGGAGCTGTTTTTT	CASSIDFGSKTGELFF
TRBV25-1	TRBJ2-1	.	.	TGTGCCAGCAGTCCTCGGACAGTTAATGAGCAGTTCTTC	CASSPRTVNEQFF
TRBV7-2	TRBJ1-1	.	.	TGTGCCAGCAGCTTGTCAGGACAGAACACTGAAGCTTTCTTT	CASSLSGQNTEAFF
TRBV27	TRBJ1-4	few	TRBD1	TGTGCCAGCAACCCGACAGGGTTTGGTGAAAAACTGTTTTTT	CASNPTGFGEKLFF
TRBV7-5	TRBJ2-5	.	.	TGTGTCAGAAGCTTAGGCCCCAAAAAAACAACCACCCCCATCCAAGAGACCCAGTACTTC	CVRSLGPKKTTTPIQETQYF
TRBV28	TRBJ1-2	.	.	TGTGCCAGCAGTGTAGGGGGTGACGGTAACTATGGCTACACCTTC	CASSVGGDGNYGYTF
TRBV27	TRBJ2-3	.	TRBD2	TGTGCCAGCAGTTTAAGGGCGGGGGGACTTACGCAGTATTTT	CASSLRAGGLTQYF
TRBV5-3	TRBJ1-4	.	TRBD1	TGTGCCAGAAGCTATGGACAGGAGAGAGTGAATGAAAAACTGTTTTTC	CARSYGQERVNEKLFF
TRBV10-3	TRBJ1-3	.	.	TGTGCCATCAGTGAGTCGAGCCTAGCATCCTCCTCTGGAAACACCATATATTTT	CAISESSLASSSGNTIYF
TRBV9	TRBJ1-3	few	.	TGTGCCAGCAGCGTAAGTCTGTCGACGGGTGGAAACACCATATATTTT	CASSVSLSTGGNTIYF
TRBV5-1	TRBJ2-2	once	.	TGCGCCAGCAGGGAGTCGGCGGGGGCCCTCTCCGGGGAGCTGTTTTTT	CASRESAGALSGELFF